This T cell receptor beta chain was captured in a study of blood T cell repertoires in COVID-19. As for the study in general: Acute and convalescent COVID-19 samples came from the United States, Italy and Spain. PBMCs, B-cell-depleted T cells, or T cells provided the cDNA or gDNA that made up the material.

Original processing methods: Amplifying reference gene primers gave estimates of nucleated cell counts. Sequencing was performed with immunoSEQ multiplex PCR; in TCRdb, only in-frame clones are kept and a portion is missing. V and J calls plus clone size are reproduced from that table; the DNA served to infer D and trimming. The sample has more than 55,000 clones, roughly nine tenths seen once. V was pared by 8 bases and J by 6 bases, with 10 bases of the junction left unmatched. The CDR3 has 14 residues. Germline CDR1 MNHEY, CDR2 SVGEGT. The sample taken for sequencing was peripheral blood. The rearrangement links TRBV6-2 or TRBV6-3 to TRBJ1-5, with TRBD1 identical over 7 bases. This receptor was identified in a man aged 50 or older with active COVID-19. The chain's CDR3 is CASCYSGGRQPQHF. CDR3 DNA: TGTGCCAGCTGCTACTCAGGGGGACGTCAGCCCCAGCATTTT.